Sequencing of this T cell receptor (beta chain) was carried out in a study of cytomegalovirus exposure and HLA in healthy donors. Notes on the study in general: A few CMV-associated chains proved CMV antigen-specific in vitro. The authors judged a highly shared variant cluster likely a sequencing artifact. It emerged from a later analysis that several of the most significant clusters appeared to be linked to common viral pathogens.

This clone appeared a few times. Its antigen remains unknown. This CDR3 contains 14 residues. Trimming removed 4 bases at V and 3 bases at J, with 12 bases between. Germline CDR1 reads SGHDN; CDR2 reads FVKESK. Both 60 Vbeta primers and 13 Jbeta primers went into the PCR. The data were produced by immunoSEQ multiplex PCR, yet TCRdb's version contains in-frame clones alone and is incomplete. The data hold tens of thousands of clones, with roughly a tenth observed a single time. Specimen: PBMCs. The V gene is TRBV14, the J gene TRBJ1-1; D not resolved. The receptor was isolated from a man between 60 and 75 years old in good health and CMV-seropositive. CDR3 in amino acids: CASSPLMADTEAFF. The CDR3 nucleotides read TGTGCCAGCAGCCCTTTGATGGCGGACACTGAAGCTTTCTTT.